Presented here are 16 T cell receptor beta chains from one specimen sequenced in a study of brain T cells in children with intractable seizures. Clones were read by immunoSEQ multiplex PCR, and TCRdb kept only the in-frame ones, dropping some. The sample lists around 20,000 clones, 94% occurring once. The sequencing used peripheral blood, collected at surgery. These receptors originate from a boy younger than 18 with focal cortical dysplasia and intractable seizures.

The chain combines TRBV6-6 with TRBJ1-5; the D gene is possibly TRBD1 (6 bases). Between the trimmed V and J ends, which lost 7 bases and 3 bases, there was a span of 16 bases. The CDR3 consists of 15 residues. CDR1 and CDR2 (germline): MNHNY, SVGAGI (reference sequence). CDR3 coding DNA: TGTGCCAGCACCACAGGGACGGGGATCAATCAGCCCCAGCATTTT. Protein: CASTTGTGINQPQHF.

The chain joins TRBV6-5 to TRBJ1-5; no clear D. CDR3 length equals 16 residues. V was shortened by 0 bases and J by 3 bases, with 12 bases between the two germline ends. CDR1 is MNHEY and CDR2 is SVGAGI in the germline V gene. The CDR3 is CASSYSRVQPNQPQHF. The CDR3 nucleotides are TGTGCCAGCAGTTACTCAAGAGTTCAGCCCAATCAGCCCCAGCATTTT.

This chain uses TRBV28 with TRBJ2-2; D ambiguous. Trimming cost V 2 bases and J 5 bases, with 9 bases left between them. The length of the CDR3 is 14 residues. Germline V gives CDR1 MDHEN, CDR2 SYDVKM. The CDR3, as DNA: TGTGCCAGCAGTTTAAGCCGGCGAACCGGGGAGCTGTTTTTT. Its protein is CASSLSRRTGELFF.

This CDR3 reads CASSYSTGQAYGYTF. For the CDR3, the DNA is TGTGCCAGCAGTTACTCGACAGGACAGGCCTATGGCTACACCTTC. J is TRBJ1-2 and V is TRBV6-5; 7 bases line up with TRBD1. Germline V gives CDR1 MNHEY, CDR2 SVGAGI. The length of the CDR3 is 15 residues. V lost 0 bases to trimming and J lost 4 bases; unmatched junction nucleotides: 5.

This rearrangement joins TRBV5-1 to TRBJ1-2, with D perhaps matching TRBD1 (6 bases). The V end was cut by 0 bases, the J end by 5 bases, with 17 bases between. This CDR3 is built from 16 residues. Germline V gene sequence: CDR1 SGHRS, CDR2 YFSETQ. The CDR3 loop reads CASSLGDNLGDYGYTF. The CDR3 DNA is TGCGCCAGCAGCTTGGGGGACAACTTAGGGGATTATGGCTACACCTTC. Filled out from reference TRBV5-1 and TRBJ1-2, the complete variable domain reads KAGVTQTPRYLIKTRGQQVTLSCSPISGHRSVSWYQQTPGQGLQFLFEYFSETQRNKGNFPGRFSGRQFSNSRSEMNVSTLELGDSALYLCASSLGDNLGDYGYTFGSGTRLTVV.

This chain uses TRBV29-1 with TRBJ2-5; the match to TRBD2 covers 7 bases. The CDR3 consists of 12 residues. Germline V gene lookup returns CDR1 SQVTM and CDR2 ANQGSEA. V shed 8 bases, J shed 1 base, and the junction held 4 bases outside the gene matches. The CDR3 sequence is CSSIAGQETQYF. CDR3 bases: TGCAGCTCAATAGCGGGCCAAGAGACCCAGTACTTC.

The chain uses TRBV29-1 and TRBJ2-1, with D unresolved. Germline lookup yields CDR1 SQVTM and CDR2 ANQGSEA. The CDR3 spans 13 residues. V dropped 0 bases and J dropped 6 bases, with 9 bases sitting between them. CDR3 DNA: TGCAGCGTTGAAGATCAGGACGGCAATGAGCAGTTCTTC. Translation gives CSVEDQDGNEQFF.

This clone was seen just once. The J gene is TRBJ2-5, the V gene TRBV20-1; D possibly corresponds to TRBD1 (6 bases). CDR3 length: 13 amino acids. V shed 3 bases and J shed 5 bases, with 13 bases lying between them. CDR1 is DFQATT, CDR2 SNEGSKA, per germline (reference sequence). The CDR3 spells CSASAGATETQYF. CDR3 nucleotide sequence: TGCAGTGCTAGTGCAGGGGCCACGGAGACCCAGTACTTC.

The chain joins TRBV27 to TRBJ2-3, with 12 bases fitting TRBD2. The germline V gene has CDR1 MNHEY and CDR2 SMNVEV (reference sequence). V dropped 2 bases and J dropped 4; count of bases not matched to a gene: 4. CDR3 length equals 16 residues. Written as DNA, the CDR3 is TGTGCCAGCAGTTTAAAACCTAGCGGGAGGGCAGATACGCAGTATTTT. Its translation is CASSLKPSGRADTQYF.

This sequence joins TRBV10-3 and TRBJ2-2; D is unresolved. V was shortened by 6 bases and J by 1 base, with 12 bases between the two germline ends. The germline V gene has CDR1 ENHRY and CDR2 SYGVKD. This CDR3 comprises 15 residues. The CDR3 loop reads CAIRNRALNTGELFF. For the CDR3, the DNA is TGTGCCATCAGGAACAGAGCCTTGAACACCGGGGAGCTGTTTTTT.

V is TRBV4-2 and J is TRBJ1-1; D is undetermined. The CDR3 consists of 15 residues. Germline V gene lookup returns CDR1 LGHNA and CDR2 YNFKEQ. Trimming removed 1 base from V and 2 bases from J, with 11 bases in between. As DNA, the CDR3 is TGTGCCAGCAGCCAAGTGGCAGATACCAACACTGAAGCTTTCTTT. It codes for CASSQVADTNTEAFF.

V and J are TRBV7-3 and TRBJ2-2; 10 bases are a match to TRBD2. J gave up 4 bases and V 5 bases, and 7 bases lay outside the gene matches. The length of the CDR3 is 16 residues. The germline gives CDR1 SGHTA, CDR2 FQGTGA. The chain's CDR3 is CASSPAGGRGTGELFF. The DNA of the CDR3 is TGTGCCAGCAGCCCAGCGGGAGGGAGAGGCACCGGGGAGCTGTTTTTT.

The chain employs TRBV19 and TRBJ1-2, with unresolved D. V lost 6 bases and J lost 0, with 8 bases in between. This CDR3 is built from 13 residues. CDR1 is LNHDA and CDR2 is SQIVND in the germline V gene (reference sequence). The CDR3 is CASSPVPNYGYTF. DNA for the CDR3: TGTGCCAGTAGCCCAGTTCCTAACTATGGCTACACCTTC. Based on the CDR3 plus reference TRBV19 and TRBJ1-2, the full variable domain is DGGITQSPKYLFRKEGQNVTLSCEQNLNHDAMYWYRQDPGQGLRLIYYSQIVNDFQKGDIAEGYSVSREKKESFPLTVTSAQKNPTAFYLCASSPVPNYGYTFGSGTRLTVV.

This clone was recorded only once. The chain employs TRBV19 and TRBJ2-1; 14 bases fit TRBD2. Germline V CDR1 and CDR2: LNHDA, SQIVND (reference sequence). This CDR3 comprises 14 residues. Trimming took 7 bases from V and 13 from J; bases not matched to a gene: 9. In DNA, the CDR3 is TGTGCCAGTATCGAGACTAGCGGGGGGGCAGGTCAGTTCTTC. This translates into CASIETSGGAGQFF.

The J gene is TRBJ2-4, the V gene TRBV4-2; D is possibly TRBD2 (6 bases). Trimming cost V 4 bases and J 0 bases, with 10 bases left between them. The CDR3 spans 15 residues. Germline V gene data show CDR1 as LGHNA and CDR2 as YNFKEQ. In DNA, the CDR3 is TGTGCCAGCAGCCTGGGACTGTTAGCCAAAAACATTCAGTACTTC. Protein product: CASSLGLLAKNIQYF.

CDR3 bases: TGTGCCAGCATGACCGACAGATCGACTAATGAAAAACTGTTTTTT. As protein: CASMTDRSTNEKLFF. The chain links TRBV27 to TRBJ1-4; the D gene is possibly TRBD1 (5 bases). Trimming cost V 7 bases and J 2 bases, with 14 bases left between them. The V gene's germline CDR1 is MNHEY and CDR2 SMNVEV (reference sequence). The CDR3 is 15 amino acids.